This paragraph covers one T cell receptor (beta chain) sequence. The target antigen is unknown. The data originate from a study of CXCR3-negative and CXCR3-positive naive CD8 T cells. The study's findings and limits: The authors found comparable surface CD5 between naive subsets and inferred TCR strength from TRB CDR3 properties.

CDR1 is KGHSH and CDR2 is LQKENI in the germline V gene. The CDR3 runs to 13 residues. Researchers prepared the TRB cDNA libraries using 5' RACE with UMI labels. TCRdb re-called the 5' RACE reads; every CDR3 protein appears as one record, without DNA. Seen in this sample are 30,000 to 40,000 distinct CDR3 sequences; the ten most common clones hold around 13%. The chain is built from TRBV18 and TRBJ2-7; TCRdb designates TRBD1, a call that cannot be tested without DNA. This receptor was identified in a human donor in good health. Some clones in this sample may be carry-over from other donors' samples. Source material: memory CD8+ T cells from blood. The CDR3 region is CASSPGRGYEQYF.